A selection of T cell receptor beta chains follows, all from one sample in a study of T cell responses to AZD1222 COVID-19 vaccine. Measured with immunoSEQ multiplex PCR; TCRdb has only the in-frame clones, and not every one. The table has about 120,000 clones, around 90% seen once. The input for sequencing was peripheral blood, taken on day 0 of AZD1222 vaccination. Every receptor here comes from an adult in good health. Each CDR3 is given with its conserved first and last residue. Each record gives: V gene, J gene, clone size, D gene, CDR3 DNA, CDR3 protein. A D gene is named only where the DNA matches it firmly. A clone size is listed for some rows: how often the clone was seen (once, few, many), or a class if it is expanded.

>TRBV29-1|TRBJ1-2|NA|TRBD1
TGCAGCGTTGACACAGGGGGCCCCCTAGGTGGCTACACCTTC
CSVDTGGPLGGYTF
>TRBV18|TRBJ1-5|NA|NA
TGTGCCAGCTCCCTGGGCCCGCTGGGTCAGCCCCAGCATTTT
CASSLGPLGQPQHF
>TRBV7-9|TRBJ1-1|NA|NA
TGTGCCAGCAGCTTAGAACAGTACACTGAAGCTTTCTTT
CASSLEQYTEAFF
>TRBV5-1|TRBJ2-3|NA|NA
TGCGCCAGCAGCGCCCAACCGACCACAGATACGCAGTATTTT
CASSAQPTTDTQYF
>TRBV6-1|TRBJ1-3|NA|NA
TGTGCCAGCAGTGACAGGATAATCGGAGGAAACACCATATATTTT
CASSDRIIGGNTIYF
>TRBV9|TRBJ1-1|NA|NA
TGTGCCAGCAGCGTAGCCGAGAACCATAGGGCTTTCTTT
CASSVAENHRAFF
>TRBV6-5|TRBJ1-6|NA|NA
TGTGCCAGCAGGACCGGGGGGCCATATAATTCACCCCTCCACTTT
CASRTGGPYNSPLHF
>TRBV12-3/TRBV12-4|TRBJ1-5|NA|TRBD1
TGTGCCAGCAGAACAGGGGTCGGTCAGCCCCAGCATTTT
CASRTGVGQPQHF
>TRBV5-1|TRBJ1-4|NA|NA
TGCGCCAGCAGCTTGGGGCACCTAGCAACTAATGAAAAACTGTTTTTT
CASSLGHLATNEKLFF
>TRBV20-1|TRBJ1-2|NA|NA
TGCAGTGCTAGGGCAGGCTATGGCTACACCTTC
CSARAGYGYTF
>TRBV5-4|TRBJ2-1|NA|NA
TGTGCCAGCGCTAGACTCAGCAATGAGCAGTTCTTC
CASARLSNEQFF
>TRBV6-2/TRBV6-3|TRBJ1-1|NA|NA
TGTGCCAGCAGTCCAGTAAGGGTCCCTGAAGCTTTCTTT
CASSPVRVPEAFF
>TRBV11-2|TRBJ2-7|NA|NA
TGTGCCAGCAGCTTAGTCAGGTTGCCCTACGAGCAGTACTTC
CASSLVRLPYEQYF
>TRBV11-2|TRBJ2-7|NA|NA
TGTGCCAGCACCCCCACTCTAGTCTCGCCCTACGAGCAGTACTTC
CASTPTLVSPYEQYF
>TRBV5-1|TRBJ2-2|few|TRBD1
TGCGCCAGCAGCACGGGGACAGGGGCGAACACCGGGGAGCTGTTTTTT
CASSTGTGANTGELFF
>TRBV7-9|TRBJ1-2|NA|NA
TGTGCCAGCAGCTTAGGCCCGGGACACCTTAACTATGGCTACACCTTC
CASSLGPGHLNYGYTF
>TRBV4-2|TRBJ1-3|NA|NA
TGTGCCAGCAGCGGCTCAGGGGAGCAACAAGGAAACACCATATATTTT
CASSGSGEQQGNTIYF
>TRBV7-3|TRBJ1-1|NA|NA
TGTGCCAGCAGCTTAACGAAGGTACTGAACACTGAAGCTTTCTTT
CASSLTKVLNTEAFF
>TRBV2|TRBJ2-5|once|NA
TGTGCCAGCAGTGAAGGTCAAACCCCTGGGACCCAGTACTTC
CASSEGQTPGTQYF
>TRBV30|TRBJ2-2|NA|TRBD1
TGTGCCTCGAATACGGACAGGACAAACACCGGGGAGCTGTTTTTT
CASNTDRTNTGELFF
>TRBV3-1/TRBV3-2|TRBJ2-3|NA|NA
TGTGCCAGCAGCCAAGCGGGAGCAGATACGCAGTATTTT
CASSQAGADTQYF
>TRBV5-1|TRBJ2-2|NA|NA
TGCGCCAGCAGCTTGGCCCTTTTGGGGAAACCCGGGGAGCTGTTTTTT
CASSLALLGKPGELFF
>TRBV19|TRBJ2-7|NA|TRBD1
TGTGCCAGTAGTATAGCACTCGGGACAGCTTCCTCCTACGAGCAGTACTTC
CASSIALGTASSYEQYF
>TRBV6-5|TRBJ1-3|NA|NA
TGTGCCAGCGACATCCGGGGGGCTGACACCATATATTTT
CASDIRGADTIYF
>TRBV19|TRBJ2-1|NA|TRBD1
TGTGCCAGTAGTATGGGTCAGGGGGCGGATGAGCAGTTCTTC
CASSMGQGADEQFF
>TRBV10-3|TRBJ2-1|NA|TRBD2
TGTGCCATCAGCGGGACTAGCGGGGGGTCCGGAGAGCAGTTCTTC
CAISGTSGGSGEQFF
>TRBV3-1/TRBV3-2|TRBJ2-5|once|TRBD2
TGTGCCAGCAGCCAAAGGGCGGGAGGGCCTCAAGAGACCCAGTACTTC
CASSQRAGGPQETQYF
>TRBV27|TRBJ1-2|NA|NA
TGTGCCAGCAGCCCCGACGGGAACTATGGCTACACCTTC
CASSPDGNYGYTF
>TRBV5-1|TRBJ1-2|NA|TRBD1
TGCGCCAGCAGCACCCGGGACAGTACTGGTGGCTACACCTTC
CASSTRDSTGGYTF
>TRBV12-3/TRBV12-4|TRBJ1-1|NA|NA
TGTGCCAGCAGTTTACAGATGAACACTGAAGCTTTCTTT
CASSLQMNTEAFF
>TRBV9|TRBJ2-1|NA|TRBD1
TGTGCCAGCAGCCCAGGGGTCCCGGGACAGTTACACAATGAGCAGTTCTTC
CASSPGVPGQLHNEQFF
>TRBV23-1|TRBJ1-2|NA|TRBD1
TGCGCCAGCAGTCAATCTACAGGGGGCAACTATGGCTACACCTTC
CASSQSTGGNYGYTF
>TRBV18|TRBJ2-7|NA|NA
TGTGCCAGCTCACCTGGCCTGGGCAACGAGCAGTACTTC
CASSPGLGNEQYF
>TRBV10-3|TRBJ2-1|NA|NA
TGTGCCATCAGTGAGTCCTGGGTAAGTAGAGGCGATGAGCAGTTCTTC
CAISESWVSRGDEQFF
>TRBV15|TRBJ1-3|NA|NA
TGTGCCACCAGCAGATTCAGACTGGACGGTGGAAACACCATATATTTT
CATSRFRLDGGNTIYF
>TRBV5-5|TRBJ1-1|NA|NA
TGTGCCAGCAGCTCAAGGGGCACTGAAGCTTTCTTT
CASSSRGTEAFF
>TRBV9|TRBJ1-1|NA|NA
TGTGCCAGCAGCGTAGATGGTAGTGTGGGGGAAGGCACTGAAGCTTTCTTT
CASSVDGSVGEGTEAFF
>TRBV10-3|TRBJ1-1|NA|NA
TGTGCCATCAGTGTCGAGGGGGGGGCTGAAGCTTTCTTT
CAISVEGGAEAFF
>TRBV6-6|TRBJ1-2|NA|TRBD1
TGTGCCAGCAGTTACCCTTCAGGGGGCCGTGACTATGGCTACACCTTC
CASSYPSGGRDYGYTF
>TRBV3-1/TRBV3-2|TRBJ1-2|NA|NA
TGTGCCAGCAGCCAAGTATCGAGAGTCAACTATGGCTACACCTTC
CASSQVSRVNYGYTF
>TRBV2|TRBJ1-5|NA|NA
TGTGCCAGCATAGAGAACAATCAGCCCCAGCATTTT
CASIENNQPQHF
>TRBV27|TRBJ1-2|NA|NA
TGTGCCAGCAGTTTAACGGCAGCTTACTATGGCTACACCTTC
CASSLTAAYYGYTF
>TRBV9|TRBJ1-1|NA|NA
TGTGCCAGCAGCGTAGCTGTGAACACTGAAGCTTTCTTT
CASSVAVNTEAFF
>TRBV7-2|TRBJ1-1|NA|TRBD1
TGTGCCAGCAGCTTAATGTCAGGGGGGAGGTACACTGAAGCTTTCTTT
CASSLMSGGRYTEAFF
>TRBV18|TRBJ2-1|NA|TRBD1
TGTGCCAGCTCTCCACAGGGGCAGGGTGAGCAGTTCTTC
CASSPQGQGEQFF
>TRBV3-1/TRBV3-2|TRBJ1-2|NA|TRBD1
TGTGCCAGCAGCCGGGACAGAGGGATCAATGGCTACACCTTC
CASSRDRGINGYTF
>TRBV7-9|TRBJ1-6|NA|NA
TGTGCCAGCAGCTTAGTTGACTTCTTTAATTCACCCCTCCACTTT
CASSLVDFFNSPLHF